The next 8 T cell receptor beta chains were all read from a single sample in a study of human T cells and chemical hapten exposure (dated by TCRdb to about 2021). This specimen's time point label, per the study, means: pre-sensitization, week 0. The intended sense of this specimen's treatment or condition label: therapeutic diphenylcyclopropenone sensitization with weekly scalp DPC. The library relied on RACE. The sample was run on a NextSeq 500. Through fastp at Q25 and MiXCR, TCRdb rebuilt clones from the public reads, retaining in-frame beta chains. A single entry per CDR3 protein holds the most common genes and DNA from its merged rows. For this sample there are 250,000 or so distinct CDR3 sequences; about 9.4% appear just once. The ten largest clonotypes hold 2% to 3% of the sample. The specimen was whole blood, collected in connection with sensitization to the hapten diphenylcyclopropenone (DPC). Receptors were obtained from a woman aged 40 to 50 with alopecia areata. Some clones in this sample may be carry-over from other donors' samples.

This chain uses TRBV3-1 with TRBJ2-5; 13 bases are a match to TRBD2. Germline V gives CDR1 LGHDT, CDR2 YNNKEL (reference sequence). V was clipped by 6 bases and J by 2 bases; unmatched bases: 12. The CDR3 is 18 residues long. CDR3 amino acids: CASREDPGLAGLQETQYF. For the CDR3, the DNA is TGTGCCAGCAGGGAGGACCCGGGACTAGCGGGACTTCAAGAGACCCAGTACTTC.

V is TRBV27 and J is TRBJ2-1; no clear D gene. CDR1 MNHEY and CDR2 SMNVEV come from the germline V gene (reference sequence). There are 15 residues in the CDR3. V dropped 3 bases and J dropped 7 bases, with 16 bases sitting between them. CDR3 DNA sequence: TGTGCCAGCAGTTTGGGTCTTCCCACCGATAATGAGCAGTTCTTC. Amino acids: CASSLGLPTDNEQFF.

This clonotype was found a few times. The DNA of the CDR3 is TGCAGCGTTGGTTACCCGGGACAGGTAGGAAATGAGCAGTTCTTC. Residues: CSVGYPGQVGNEQFF. The V gene is TRBV29-1, the J gene TRBJ2-1; 8 nucleotides align to TRBD1. Germline CDR1 reads SQVTM; CDR2 reads ANQGSEA. This CDR3 is 15 amino acids long. V dropped 4 bases and J dropped 7; count of bases not matched to a gene: 12.

This clonotype showed up just a few times. The rearrangement uses TRBV5-1 and TRBJ1-2, with TRBD1 as a possible D gene (5 bases). Trimming took off 3 bases at V and 6 bases at J, with 12 bases between the two ends. The V gene's germline CDR1 is SGHRS and CDR2 YFSETQ. The length of the CDR3 is 13 residues. The chain's CDR3 is CASSSPQEDGYTF. CDR3 coding DNA: TGCGCCAGCAGCTCTCCACAGGAGGATGGCTACACCTTC.

This clonotype is a singleton in its sample. This chain uses TRBV28 with TRBJ2-1; no clear D. CDR1 and CDR2 from the germline V gene are MDHEN and SYDVKM. V was trimmed by 1 base and J by 7 bases, leaving 8 bases between them. The CDR3 totals 13 residues. Here the CDR3 reads CASSLLGWNEQFF. The CDR3 DNA reads as TGTGCCAGCAGTTTATTGGGGTGGAATGAGCAGTTCTTC.

This clonotype was detected a few times. In DNA, the CDR3 is TGTTCGGTGAACAGGGGTTACGAGCAGTACTTC. It encodes CSVNRGYEQYF. The V and J genes are TRBV28 and TRBJ2-7; 7 bases fit TRBD1. The CDR3 extends over 11 amino acids. Germline CDR1 is MDHEN and CDR2 is SYDVKM.

This clonotype was observed a few times. This chain uses TRBV7-2 with TRBJ1-4; D is unclear. The CDR3 sequence is 15 residues long. Germline V gene data show CDR1 as SGHTA and CDR2 as FQGNSA. Trimming cost V 1 base and J 1 base, with 7 bases left between them. In nucleotides, the CDR3 is TGTGCCAGCAGCTTAGAAGGGCGAACTAATGAAAAACTGTTTTTT. Its translation is CASSLEGRTNEKLFF.

This clonotype appeared a few times. The chain employs TRBV3-1 and TRBJ2-6, with 9 nucleotides matching TRBD1. The V gene end was trimmed by 1 base and the J gene end by 1 base; junction bases not matched to a gene: 5. The CDR3 has 18 residues. Per germline, CDR1 LGHDT and CDR2 YNNKEL (reference sequence). CDR3: CASSQAGTGISGANVLTF. The CDR3 nucleotides are TGTGCCAGCAGCCAAGCCGGGACAGGGATTTCTGGGGCCAACGTCCTGACTTTC. Filled out from reference TRBV3-1 and TRBJ2-6, the complete variable domain reads DTAVSQTPKYLVTQMGNDKSIKCEQNLGHDTMYWYKQDSKKFLKIMFSYNNKELIINETVPNRFSPKSPDKAHLNLHINSLELGDSAVYFCASSQAGTGISGANVLTFGAGSRLTVL.